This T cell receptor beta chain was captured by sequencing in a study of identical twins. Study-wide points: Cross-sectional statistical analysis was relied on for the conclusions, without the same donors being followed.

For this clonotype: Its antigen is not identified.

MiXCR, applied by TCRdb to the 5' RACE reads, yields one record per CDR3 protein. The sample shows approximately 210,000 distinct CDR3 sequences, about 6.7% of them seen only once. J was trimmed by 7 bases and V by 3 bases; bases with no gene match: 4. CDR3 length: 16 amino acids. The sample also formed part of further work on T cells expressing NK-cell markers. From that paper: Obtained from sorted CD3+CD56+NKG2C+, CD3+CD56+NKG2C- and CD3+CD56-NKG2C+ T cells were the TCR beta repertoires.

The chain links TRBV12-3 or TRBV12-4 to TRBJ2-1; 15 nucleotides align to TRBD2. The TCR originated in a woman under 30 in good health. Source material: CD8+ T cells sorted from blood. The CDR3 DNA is TGTGCCAGCAGTTTTCTGGGACTAGCGGGGGGTAATGAGCAGTTCTTC. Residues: CASSFLGLAGGNEQFF.